The present T cell receptor (beta chain) was sequenced within a study of T cells in localized non-small cell lung cancer. Points from the study as a whole: Because sequencing included only one region (of the tumor), heterogeneity remains possible. Longer survival (overall) was linked to higher T cell density in blood. In adjacent lung appeared a median around 55 of the top 100 tumor clones.

The germline CDR1 and CDR2 sequences are SGHKS and YYEKEE (reference sequence). The CDR3 runs 14 residues. The V and J ends lost 0 bases and 3 bases respectively, with 4 bases between them. As to this clone: The antigen is undetermined.

Only in-frame clones appear in the TCRdb table, and some are missing; sequencing was by immunoSEQ multiplex PCR. Among under 50,000 clones listed, around 81% were seen once. The sequencing used peripheral blood mononuclear cells, collected before any cancer treatment. V gene TRBV5-5 combines with J gene TRBJ1-6; D call uncertain. The TCR sequence derives from a man aged 40 to 75 with stage III lung adenocarcinoma. The CDR3 here is CASSLEGYNSPLHF. For the CDR3, the DNA is TGTGCCAGCAGCTTGGAGGGCTATAATTCACCCCTCCACTTT.